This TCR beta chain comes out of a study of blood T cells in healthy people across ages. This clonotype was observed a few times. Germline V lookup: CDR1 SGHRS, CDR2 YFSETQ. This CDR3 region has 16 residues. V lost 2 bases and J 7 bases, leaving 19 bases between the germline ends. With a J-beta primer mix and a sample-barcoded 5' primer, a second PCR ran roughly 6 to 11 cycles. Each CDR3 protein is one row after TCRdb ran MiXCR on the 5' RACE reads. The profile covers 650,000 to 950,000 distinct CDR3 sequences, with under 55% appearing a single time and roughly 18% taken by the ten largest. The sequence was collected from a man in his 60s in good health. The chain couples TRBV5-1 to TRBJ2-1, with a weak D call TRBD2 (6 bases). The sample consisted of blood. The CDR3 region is CASSFGRGLKGNEQFF. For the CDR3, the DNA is TGCGCCAGCAGCTTCGGGCGGGGCCTAAAGGGGAATGAGCAGTTCTTC.